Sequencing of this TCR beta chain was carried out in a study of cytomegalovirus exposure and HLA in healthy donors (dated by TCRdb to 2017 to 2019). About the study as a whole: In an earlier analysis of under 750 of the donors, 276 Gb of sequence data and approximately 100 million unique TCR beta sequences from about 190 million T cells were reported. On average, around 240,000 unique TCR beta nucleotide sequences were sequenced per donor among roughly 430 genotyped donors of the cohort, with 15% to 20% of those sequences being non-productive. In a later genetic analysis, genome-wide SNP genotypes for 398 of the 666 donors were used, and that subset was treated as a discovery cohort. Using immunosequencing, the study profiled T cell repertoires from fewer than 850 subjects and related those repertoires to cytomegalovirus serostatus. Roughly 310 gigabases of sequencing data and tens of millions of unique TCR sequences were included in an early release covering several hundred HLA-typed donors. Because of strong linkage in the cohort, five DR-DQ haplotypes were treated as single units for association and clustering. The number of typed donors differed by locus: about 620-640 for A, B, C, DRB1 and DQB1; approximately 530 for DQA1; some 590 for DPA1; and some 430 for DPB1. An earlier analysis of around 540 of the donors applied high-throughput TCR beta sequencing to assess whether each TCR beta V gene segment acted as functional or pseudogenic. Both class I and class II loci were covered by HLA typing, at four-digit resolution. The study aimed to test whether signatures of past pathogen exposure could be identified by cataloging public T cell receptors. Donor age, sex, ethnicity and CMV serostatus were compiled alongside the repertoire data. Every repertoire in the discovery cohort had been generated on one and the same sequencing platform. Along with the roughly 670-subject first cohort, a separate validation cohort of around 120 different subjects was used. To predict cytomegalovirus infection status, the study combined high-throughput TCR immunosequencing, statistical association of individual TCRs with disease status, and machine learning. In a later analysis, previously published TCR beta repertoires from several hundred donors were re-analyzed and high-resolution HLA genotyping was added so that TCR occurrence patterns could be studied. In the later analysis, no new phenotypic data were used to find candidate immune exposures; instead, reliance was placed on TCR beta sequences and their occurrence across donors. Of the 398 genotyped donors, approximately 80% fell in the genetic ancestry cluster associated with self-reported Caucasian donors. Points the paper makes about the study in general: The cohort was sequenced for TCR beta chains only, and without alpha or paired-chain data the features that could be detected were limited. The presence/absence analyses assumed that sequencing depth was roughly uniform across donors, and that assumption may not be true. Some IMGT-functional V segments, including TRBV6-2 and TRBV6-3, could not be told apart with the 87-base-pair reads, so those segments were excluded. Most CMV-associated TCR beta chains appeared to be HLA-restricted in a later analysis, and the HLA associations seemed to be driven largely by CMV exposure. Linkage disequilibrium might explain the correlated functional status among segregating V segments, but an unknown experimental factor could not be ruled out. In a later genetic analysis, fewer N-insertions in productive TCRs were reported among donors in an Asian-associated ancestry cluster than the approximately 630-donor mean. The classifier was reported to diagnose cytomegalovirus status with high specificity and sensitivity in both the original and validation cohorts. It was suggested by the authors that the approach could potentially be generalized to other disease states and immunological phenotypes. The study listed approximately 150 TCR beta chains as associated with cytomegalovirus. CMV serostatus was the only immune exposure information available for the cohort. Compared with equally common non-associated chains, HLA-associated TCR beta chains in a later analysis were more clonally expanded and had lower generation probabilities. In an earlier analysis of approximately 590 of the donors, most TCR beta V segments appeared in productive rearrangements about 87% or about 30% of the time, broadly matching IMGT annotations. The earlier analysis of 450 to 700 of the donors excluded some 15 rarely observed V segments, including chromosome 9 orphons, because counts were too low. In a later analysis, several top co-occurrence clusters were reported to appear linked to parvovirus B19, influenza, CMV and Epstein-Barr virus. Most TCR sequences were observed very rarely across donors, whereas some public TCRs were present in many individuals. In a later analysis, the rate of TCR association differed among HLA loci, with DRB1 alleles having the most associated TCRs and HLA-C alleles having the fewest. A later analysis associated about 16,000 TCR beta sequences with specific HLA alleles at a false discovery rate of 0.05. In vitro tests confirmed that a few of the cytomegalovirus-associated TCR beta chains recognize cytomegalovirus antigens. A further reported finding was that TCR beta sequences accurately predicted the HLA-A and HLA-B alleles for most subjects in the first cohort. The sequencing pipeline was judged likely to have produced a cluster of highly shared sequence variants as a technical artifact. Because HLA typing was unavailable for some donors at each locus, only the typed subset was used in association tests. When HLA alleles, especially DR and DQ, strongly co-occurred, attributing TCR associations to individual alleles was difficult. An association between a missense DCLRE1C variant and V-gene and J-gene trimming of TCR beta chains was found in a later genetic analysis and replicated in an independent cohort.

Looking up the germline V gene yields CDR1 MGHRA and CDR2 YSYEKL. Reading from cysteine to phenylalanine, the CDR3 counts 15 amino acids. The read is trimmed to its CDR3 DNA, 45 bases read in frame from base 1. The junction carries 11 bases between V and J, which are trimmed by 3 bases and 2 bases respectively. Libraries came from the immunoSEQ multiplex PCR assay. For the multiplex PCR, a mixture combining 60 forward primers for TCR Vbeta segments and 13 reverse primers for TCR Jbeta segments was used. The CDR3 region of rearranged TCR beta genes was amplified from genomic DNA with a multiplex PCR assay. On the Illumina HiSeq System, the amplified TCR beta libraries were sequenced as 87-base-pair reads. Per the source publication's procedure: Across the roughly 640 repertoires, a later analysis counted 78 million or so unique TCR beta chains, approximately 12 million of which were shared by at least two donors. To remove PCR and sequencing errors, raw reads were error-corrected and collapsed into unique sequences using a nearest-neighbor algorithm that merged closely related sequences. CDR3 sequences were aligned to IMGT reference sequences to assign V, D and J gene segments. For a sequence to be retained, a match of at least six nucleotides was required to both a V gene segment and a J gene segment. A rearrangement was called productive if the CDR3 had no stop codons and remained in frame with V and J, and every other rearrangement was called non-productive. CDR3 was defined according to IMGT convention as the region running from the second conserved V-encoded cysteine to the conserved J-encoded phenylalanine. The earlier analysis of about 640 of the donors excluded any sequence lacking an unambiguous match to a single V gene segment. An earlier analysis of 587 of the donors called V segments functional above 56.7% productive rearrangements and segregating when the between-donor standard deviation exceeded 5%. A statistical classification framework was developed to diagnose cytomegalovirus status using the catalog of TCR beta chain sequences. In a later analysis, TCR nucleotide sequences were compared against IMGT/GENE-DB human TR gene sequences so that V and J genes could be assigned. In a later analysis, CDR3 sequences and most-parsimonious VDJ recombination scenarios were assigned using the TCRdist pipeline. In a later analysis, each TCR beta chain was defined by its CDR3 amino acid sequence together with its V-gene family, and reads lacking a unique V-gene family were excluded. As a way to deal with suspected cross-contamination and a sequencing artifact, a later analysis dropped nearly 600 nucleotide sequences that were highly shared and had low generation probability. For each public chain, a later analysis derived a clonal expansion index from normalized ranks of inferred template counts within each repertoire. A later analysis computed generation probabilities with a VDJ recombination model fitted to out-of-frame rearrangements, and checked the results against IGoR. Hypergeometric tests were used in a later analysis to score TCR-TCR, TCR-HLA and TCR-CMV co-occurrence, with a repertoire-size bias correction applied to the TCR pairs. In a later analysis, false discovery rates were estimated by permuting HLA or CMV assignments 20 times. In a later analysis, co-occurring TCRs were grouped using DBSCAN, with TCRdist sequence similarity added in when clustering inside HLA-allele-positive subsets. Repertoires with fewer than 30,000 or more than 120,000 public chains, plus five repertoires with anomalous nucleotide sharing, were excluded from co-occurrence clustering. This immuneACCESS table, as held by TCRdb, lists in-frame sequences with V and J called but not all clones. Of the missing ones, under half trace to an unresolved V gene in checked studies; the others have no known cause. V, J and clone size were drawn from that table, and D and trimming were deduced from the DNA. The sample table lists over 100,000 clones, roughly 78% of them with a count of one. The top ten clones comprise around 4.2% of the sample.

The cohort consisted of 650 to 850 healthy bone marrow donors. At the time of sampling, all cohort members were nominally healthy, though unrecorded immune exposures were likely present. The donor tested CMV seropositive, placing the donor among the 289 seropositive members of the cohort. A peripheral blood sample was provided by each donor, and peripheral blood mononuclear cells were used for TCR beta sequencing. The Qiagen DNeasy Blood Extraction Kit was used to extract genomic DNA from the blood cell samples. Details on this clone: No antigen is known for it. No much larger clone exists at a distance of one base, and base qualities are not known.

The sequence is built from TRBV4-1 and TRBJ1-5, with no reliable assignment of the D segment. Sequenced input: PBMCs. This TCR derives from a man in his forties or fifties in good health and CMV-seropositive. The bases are TGCGCCAGCAGCCACCGAGAGGAGGGCAATCAGCCCCAGCATTTT. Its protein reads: CASSHREEGNQPQHF.